This TCR beta chain comes out of a study of T cells in localized non-small cell lung cancer (dated by TCRdb to the early 2020s). For the study in its entirety: The study analyzed T cell repertoires of hundreds of early-stage NSCLC patients, comparing tumors and uninvolved tumor-adjacent lungs. The cohort was made up of 200 to 250 treatment-naive NSCLC patients whose localized lung tumors had been resected. Of the NSCLC patients, fewer than 150 were male and approximately 99 were female, and the mean age was roughly 61 years.

V and J lose 1 base and 5 bases, and a span of 8 bases separates them. Taken from the germline V gene, the CDR1 and CDR2 loops are SGHDN and FVKESK. The CDR3 runs 13 residues from the cysteine to the phenylalanine. The retained sequence is limited to the CDR3, 39 bases, with the frame set at the first base. This clone was observed a few times. There is no known antigen for this receptor. No base quality values were provided; no much bigger clone lies one nucleotide off. At diagnosis, peripheral blood, uninvolved tumor-adjacent lung and tumor were collected and stored as a combination of fresh-frozen and FFPE material. The full study reports these points: Of the top 100 tumor clones, a median of around 57 were detected in paired uninvolved adjacent lung; 28 were also among that lung's top 100. The highest T cell clonality was observed in uninvolved tumor-adjacent lung, where clonality exceeded that of tumor, suggesting that antigenic responses were more focused in uninvolved tumor-adjacent lung. Multi-region tumor sequencing was not performed, so intratumor heterogeneity could not be excluded. Higher T cell density in blood was associated with longer overall survival, whereas higher clonality in adjacent lung was associated with shorter survival. Because of the exploratory design, TCR variables were selected using unadjusted p-values without false-discovery rate correction.

The immunoSEQ Assay was used to sequence TCR beta CDR3 regions from DNA. Per the source publication's procedure: T cell density was computed as TCR beta template counts normalized to usable DNA estimated by amplifying housekeeping genes. Richness was estimated with the preseqR package, extrapolating to 400,000 templates for PBMC samples and 120,000 templates for tissue samples. Clonality was taken to be one minus Pielou's evenness. Tissue-enriched TCRs were identified by differential abundance testing using productive amino-acid clonotypes, minimum total count 5 and alpha 0.1. The Jaccard Index and the Morisita Overlap Index were used to measure how much the repertoires overlapped between compartments. GLIPH grouped TCR beta CDR3s together with public tetramer-defined viral CDR3s, and a viral motif had to include at least three viral sequences and also show V-gene enrichment. TCRdb took this table from immuneACCESS and kept in-frame rearrangements with V and J called. Such tables lack part of the clones; where checked against another copy, unresolved V genes explain under half of the gap, and the rest is unexplained. D and trimming come from the DNA, and the V and J calls and clone size come from that table. The sample yields approximately 3,000 clones; around 25% were counted once. The ten largest clones add up to around 9.2% of the sample.

Sequences were derived from lung tumor tissue, sampled before any cancer treatment. The clonotype comes from a male donor at least 60 years old with stage III lung adenocarcinoma. The V and J genes are TRBV14 and TRBJ2-5; the D gene lacks a confident call. The bases are TGTGCCAGCAGCCAAGTGCCAGGCGAGACCCAGTACTTC. This encodes CASSQVPGETQYF.